This T cell receptor (beta chain) originates from a study of blood T cell repertoires in COVID-19. Turning to the study itself: The study drew acute and convalescent COVID-19 samples from the United States, Italy and Spain. Nucleic acid was either cDNA or gDNA, and it came from T cells, B-cell-depleted T cells, or PBMCs.

During active infection, Seattle patients enrolled and were then monitored through disease. As processed by the authors: The assay estimated nucleated cells by amplifying reference gene primers. Clones were sequenced by immunoSEQ multiplex PCR, and TCRdb holds only the in-frame ones, with some missing. V and J calls and clone size are copied from that table; D and trimming were computed from the DNA. In the table there are roughly 100,000 clones, roughly four fifths of which are singletons. The sequence derives from a man older than 75 with COVID-19, enrolled during active disease. The sequencing sample was made of peripheral blood.

CDR3 protein: CASSFPQTGTDTQYF. The CDR3 DNA is TGTGCCAGCAGCTTCCCACAGACCGGCACAGATACGCAGTATTTT. This chain joins TRBV7-9 and TRBJ2-3; D gene ambiguous. CDR3 length: 15 amino acids. Trimming stripped 3 bases from V and 1 base from J, with 11 bases between. The germline gives CDR1 SEHNR, CDR2 FQNEAQ (reference sequence).